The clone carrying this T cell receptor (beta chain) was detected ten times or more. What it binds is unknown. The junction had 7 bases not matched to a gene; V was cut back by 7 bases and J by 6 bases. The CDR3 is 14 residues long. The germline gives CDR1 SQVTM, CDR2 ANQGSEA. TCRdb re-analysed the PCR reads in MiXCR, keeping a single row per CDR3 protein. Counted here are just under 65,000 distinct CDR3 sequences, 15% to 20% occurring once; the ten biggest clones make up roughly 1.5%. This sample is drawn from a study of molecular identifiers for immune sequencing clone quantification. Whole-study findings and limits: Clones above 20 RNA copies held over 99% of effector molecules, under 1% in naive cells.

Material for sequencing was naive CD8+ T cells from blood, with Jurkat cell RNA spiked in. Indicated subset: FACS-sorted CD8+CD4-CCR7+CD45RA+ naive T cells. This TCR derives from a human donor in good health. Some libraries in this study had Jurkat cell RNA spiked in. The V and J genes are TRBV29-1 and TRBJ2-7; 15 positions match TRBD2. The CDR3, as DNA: TGCAGCGACATAAAGGGACTAGCGGGAGGCGAGCAGTACTTC. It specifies CSDIKGLAGGEQYF.